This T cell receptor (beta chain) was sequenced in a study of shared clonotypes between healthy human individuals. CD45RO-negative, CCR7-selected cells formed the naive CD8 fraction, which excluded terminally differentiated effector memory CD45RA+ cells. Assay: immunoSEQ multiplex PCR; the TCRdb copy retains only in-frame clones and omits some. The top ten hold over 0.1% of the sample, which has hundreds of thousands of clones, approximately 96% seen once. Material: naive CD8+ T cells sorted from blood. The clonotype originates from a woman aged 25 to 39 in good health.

The CDR3 reads CASSLGVDTQYF. As DNA, the CDR3 is TGTGCCAGCAGCCTGGGGGTAGATACGCAGTATTTT. The chain has TRBV5-4 and TRBJ2-3; D tentatively reads TRBD1 or TRBD2 (5 bases each). The germline CDR1 and CDR2 sequences are SGHNT and YYREEE (reference sequence). Trimming cost V 4 bases and J 5 bases, with 8 bases left between them. CDR3 size: 12 residues.